The 28 T cell receptor beta chains reported below all come from one sample, sequenced in a study of shared clonotypes between healthy human individuals. Cells designated naive CD8 were CD45RO-negative and were positively selected for CCR7, with terminally differentiated effector memory CD45RA+ cells excluded. The data were produced by immunoSEQ multiplex PCR, yet TCRdb's version contains in-frame clones alone and is incomplete. The table includes about 590,000 clones, over 95% detected once. Sample: naive CD8+ T cells sorted from blood. The receptors originated from a woman in her 30s in good health.

CDR3 in DNA: TGTGCCAGCAGTTCAGGGTACCCTGAAGCTTTCTTT. This gives the protein CASSSGYPEAFF. The chain is built from TRBV6-6 and TRBJ1-1, with a possible D match to TRBD1 (5 bases). The germline V gene encodes CDR1 MNHNY and CDR2 SVGAGI (reference sequence). The CDR3 spans 12 residues. The V and J ends lost 4 bases and 6 bases respectively, with 9 bases between them.

This clone was counted between two and nine times. The chain links TRBV13 to TRBJ1-1; 8 nucleotides align to TRBD1. J was trimmed by 6 bases and V by 6 bases; bases with no gene match: 3. The CDR3 consists of 12 residues. Germline lookup yields CDR1 PRHDT and CDR2 FYEKMQ (reference sequence). The CDR3 bases are TGTGCCAGCAGGTCAGGGGGCCCTGAAGCTTTCTTT. It yields the protein CASRSGGPEAFF.

This chain joins TRBV6-5 and TRBJ2-7; 7 bases map to TRBD1. Germline trimming cut 2 bases from V and 3 bases from J; bases unmatched to any gene: 7. The CDR3 sequence is 15 residues long. The germline V gene has CDR1 MNHEY and CDR2 SVGAGI. CDR3 DNA: TGTGCCAGCAGTTACCTACCCGGGACAGTCTACGAGCAGTACTTC. This translates into CASSYLPGTVYEQYF.

The V gene is TRBV2, the J gene TRBJ1-1; TRBD1 matches 7 bases. Germline CDR1 and CDR2: SNHLY and FYNNEI. The ends lost 10 bases at V and 0 bases at J; junction bases unmatched: 5. CDR3 length equals 13 residues. As DNA, the CDR3 is TGTGCCACCTCGACAGGGCTGAACACTGAAGCTTTCTTT. Protein sequence: CATSTGLNTEAFF.

The V gene is TRBV28, the J gene TRBJ1-2, with D possibly matching TRBD1 (6 bases). Trimming cost V 5 bases and J 3 bases, with 16 bases left between them. The length of the CDR3 is 15 residues. Germline V lookup: CDR1 MDHEN, CDR2 SYDVKM. CDR3 nucleotides: TGTGCCAGCAGTCCACCCCGCCAGGGGTACTATGGCTACACCTTC. Translated, it gives CASSPPRQGYYGYTF.

CDR3 protein: CASSLGGDEQYF. The CDR3 DNA reads as TGTGCCAGCAGCTTAGGGGGGGACGAGCAGTACTTC. The J gene is TRBJ2-7, the V gene TRBV7-6, with D possibly TRBD2 on 6 matching bases. The CDR3 extends over 12 amino acids. Germline V gene lookup returns CDR1 SGHVS and CDR2 FNYEAQ. Deletions cut 1 base from V and 5 bases from J, with 6 bases between.

This chain links TRBV29-1 with TRBJ2-1, with D possibly called TRBD1 or TRBD2 (6 bases each). The ends were cut back, 4 bases at V and 8 bases at J, with 24 bases in the middle. The CDR3 is 16 amino acids. CDR1 is SQVTM and CDR2 is ANQGSEA in the germline V gene. The DNA of the CDR3 is TGCAGCGTTGTTGTTCCGGGGGCGCAGTTATGGGATGAGCAGTTCTTC. This translates into CSVVVPGAQLWDEQFF.

This chain links TRBV2 with TRBJ2-3; unclear D gene. Germline values: CDR1 SNHLY, CDR2 FYNNEI. CDR3 length: 10 amino acids. The CDR3 loop reads CAPGSDTQYF. The CDR3 nucleotides read TGTGCTCCCGGTTCAGATACGCAGTATTTT.

The V and J genes are TRBV4-2 and TRBJ2-7, with unresolved D. The germline CDR1 and CDR2 sequences are LGHNA and YNFKEQ. V was clipped by 1 base and J by 2 bases, with 9 bases between them. This CDR3 comprises 14 residues. The chain's CDR3 is CASSQVDQAYEQYF. In DNA form, the CDR3 reads TGTGCCAGCAGCCAAGTGGACCAAGCCTACGAGCAGTACTTC.

The chain joins TRBV11-2 to TRBJ2-2; D is uncertain. Trimming removed 3 bases at V and 10 bases at J, with 15 bases between. The CDR3 loop spans 14 amino acids. Germline CDR1 SGHAT, CDR2 FQNNGV. CDR3 nucleotides: TGTGCCAGCAGCTTTCCAGGTACACCGATGGAGCTGTTTTTT. It codes for CASSFPGTPMELFF.

This chain connects TRBV19 to TRBJ2-2; a weak D match, TRBD2 (5 bases). The CDR3 has 17 amino acids. Germline CDR1 is LNHDA and CDR2 is SQIVND (reference sequence). Trimming pared 3 bases from V and 0 bases from J, leaving 14 bases between. CDR3 in DNA: TGTGCCAGTAGTATGCGCAGGACTTTGACGAACACCGGGGAGCTGTTTTTT. Its protein is CASSMRRTLTNTGELFF.

The gene calls are TRBV28 and TRBJ2-7; D unclear. Germline assignment: CDR1 MDHEN and CDR2 SYDVKM. Trimming removed 4 bases at V and 6 bases at J, with 13 bases between. The CDR3 runs to 13 residues. The CDR3 DNA sequence: TGTGCCAGCAGTTCGGAATGGTTAGGCGAGCAGTACTTC. Its translation is CASSSEWLGEQYF.

CDR3 in DNA: TGTGCCAGCAGCTCCCTTTCGGGGAATCTTAATGAGCAGTTCTTC. It codes for CASSSLSGNLNEQFF. V and J are TRBV7-2 and TRBJ2-1, with D perhaps matching TRBD2 (5 bases). Deletions cut 4 bases from V and 7 bases from J, with 17 bases between. This CDR3 spans 15 amino acids. The germline V gene has CDR1 SGHTA and CDR2 FQGNSA.

The chain links TRBV5-5 to TRBJ2-3, with a tentative D call TRBD1 (5 bases). The germline gives CDR1 SGHKS, CDR2 YYEKEE (reference sequence). The CDR3 is made up of 15 amino acids. V was pared by 0 bases and J by 6 bases, with 14 bases between. The CDR3 spells CASSLGTGMWDTQYF. CDR3 nucleotide sequence: TGTGCCAGCAGCTTGGGAACAGGCATGTGGGATACGCAGTATTTT.

The V and J genes are TRBV6-5 and TRBJ2-7; the match to TRBD1 covers 8 bases. From germline, CDR1 is MNHEY and CDR2 SVGAGI. The CDR3 loop spans 13 amino acids. J was trimmed by 5 bases and V by 6 bases; bases with no gene match: 6. The CDR3 region has the DNA TGTGCCAGCAGCACAGGGGGTTTAGACGAGCAGTACTTC. It codes for CASSTGGLDEQYF.

Turning to this clone: The same CDR3 is also encoded by other DNA sequences in this sample. The chain carries TRBV7-9 and TRBJ1-2, with D uncertain. The CDR3 totals 12 residues. In germline, CDR1 is SEHNR, CDR2 FQNEAQ (reference sequence). Trimming took 3 bases from V and 4 from J, leaving 6 bases between them. CDR3 nucleotide sequence: TGTGCCAGCAGCTTGGACGGCTATGGCTACACCTTC. Protein sequence: CASSLDGYGYTF.

The chain carries TRBV30 and TRBJ1-5; D is ambiguous. V shed 4 bases and J shed 1 base, with 14 bases lying between them. Germline lookup yields CDR1 GTSNPN and CDR2 SVGIG (reference sequence). CDR3 size: 15 residues. CDR3 in amino acids: CAWNHGVGSNQPQHF. The CDR3 DNA reads TGTGCCTGGAATCATGGGGTGGGCAGCAATCAGCCCCAGCATTTT.

The chain links TRBV5-1 to TRBJ1-1, with TRBD1 matching 10 bases. Trimming cost V 4 bases and J 4 bases; bases outside gene matches: 10. Germline CDR1 reads SGHRS; CDR2 reads YFSETQ. This CDR3 has 16 amino acids. The CDR3 nucleotides are TGCGCCAGCAGCCTGACAGGGGGCGCGAGTGTCACTGAAGCTTTCTTT. Encoded protein: CASSLTGGASVTEAFF.

The chain has TRBV9 and TRBJ2-3; D possibly matches TRBD1 or TRBD2 (6 bases each). Trimming pared 3 bases from V and 3 bases from J, leaving 17 bases between. CDR1 and CDR2 from the germline V gene are SGDLS and YYNGEE. The length of the CDR3 is 16 residues. The CDR3 region has the DNA TGTGCCAGCAGCGCTTACTTCGGAGGGGGGACAGATACGCAGTATTTT. Translation: CASSAYFGGGTDTQYF.

The chain carries TRBV27 and TRBJ2-2, with D unresolved. The CDR3 length is 14 residues. The germline V and J ends were trimmed by 1 base and 3 bases, with 6 bases remaining between them. The germline CDR1 and CDR2 sequences are MNHEY and SMNVEV (reference sequence). CDR3 amino acids: CASSLLWDTGELFF. The DNA of the CDR3 is TGTGCCAGCAGTTTATTGTGGGACACCGGGGAGCTGTTTTTT.

This rearrangement joins TRBV2 to TRBJ2-2, with 11 positions matching TRBD2. CDR3 size: 17 residues. Germline loops: CDR1 SNHLY, CDR2 FYNNEI. The ends lost 7 bases at V and 2 bases at J; junction bases unmatched: 9. The CDR3 spells CASNPTSGMGNTGELFF. DNA for the CDR3: TGTGCCAGCAACCCGACTAGCGGGATGGGAAACACCGGGGAGCTGTTTTTT.

The chain employs TRBV27 and TRBJ2-3, with D possibly being TRBD2 (6 bases). The CDR3 is 14 residues long. Germline CDR1 and CDR2: MNHEY and SMNVEV (reference sequence). The V gene lost 6 bases and the J gene lost 2 bases, with 12 bases spanning the gap. In DNA, the CDR3 is TGTGCCAGCAGATTAGCGGAATTCACAGATACGCAGTATTTT. Translating gives CASRLAEFTDTQYF.

This chain links TRBV5-4 with TRBJ2-7, with 8 bases identical to TRBD1. There are 16 residues in the CDR3. Looked up from germline, CDR1 is SGHNT and CDR2 is YYREEE (reference sequence). The V gene end was trimmed by 0 bases and the J gene end by 2 bases; junction bases not matched to a gene: 7. The CDR3 DNA reads TGTGCCAGCAGCTTGGAGACAGGGGAAGCCCCCTACGAGCAGTACTTC. Its translation is CASSLETGEAPYEQYF.

For this clone: In the same sample, other DNA sequences code for this CDR3. The chain employs TRBV4-1 and TRBJ2-2, with D possibly TRBD1 on 5 matching bases. CDR1 and CDR2 (germline): MGHRA, YSYEKL. This CDR3 is built from 14 residues. With 1 base removed from V and 7 bases from J, the gap between germline ends came to 10 bases. CDR3 bases: TGCGCCAGCAGCCAAGTAGGTGGACACGGGGAGCTGTTTTTT. Protein product: CASSQVGGHGELFF.

The rearrangement links TRBV27 to TRBJ2-7; TRBD2 might be the D (5 bases). The germline gives CDR1 MNHEY, CDR2 SMNVEV (reference sequence). This CDR3 comprises 15 residues. V was pared by 6 bases and J by 2 bases, with 17 bases between. CDR3 loop: CASSKRGRIPYEQYF. CDR3 nucleotides: TGTGCCAGCAGCAAACGAGGGCGGATTCCCTACGAGCAGTACTTC.

J is TRBJ2-3 and V is TRBV27; D uncertain. The germline V gene has CDR1 MNHEY and CDR2 SMNVEV (reference sequence). Trimming pared 0 bases from V and 4 bases from J, leaving 14 bases between. The CDR3 length is 16 residues. This chain's CDR3 is CASSLSHPFWADTQYF. Here the CDR3 DNA reads TGTGCCAGCAGTTTATCCCATCCGTTTTGGGCAGATACGCAGTATTTT.

The CDR3 region has the DNA TGTGCCAGCAGGCAGGGGGCGTGGGGAAACATTCAGTACTTC. It yields the protein CASRQGAWGNIQYF. V is TRBV27 and J is TRBJ2-4; TRBD1 matches at 8 bases. This CDR3 contains 14 residues. V gave up 6 bases and J gave up 6 bases; unmatched junction bases: 7. Germline CDR1 MNHEY, CDR2 SMNVEV (reference sequence).

This chain connects TRBV11-1 to TRBJ1-2, with D uncertain. Germline assignment: CDR1 SGHAT and CDR2 FQDESV (reference sequence). This CDR3 has 14 amino acids. V shed 2 bases and J shed 7 bases, with 14 bases lying between them. The CDR3 reads CASSLNGRSLGYTF. The CDR3 nucleotides are TGTGCCAGCAGCTTAAACGGCAGATCTCTTGGCTACACCTTC.